This T cell receptor (beta chain) stems from a study of CD8 T cells in Susac syndrome. Trimming removed 6 bases at V and 5 bases at J, with 16 bases between. The CDR3 contains 14 residues. cDNA came from around 0.5 to 1 ug RNA primed by random hexamers. TCRdb reprocessed the immunoSEQ multiplex PCR reads via MiXCR and lists one record per CDR3 protein. This table has hundreds of thousands of distinct CDR3 sequences, 95% to 97% appearing once. The sample holds one count of this clonotype. This TCR derives from a human donor with Susac syndrome. The chain is built from TRBV12-3 or TRBV12-4 and TRBJ2-5; either TRBD1 or TRBD2 may fit D (5 bases each). Sequencing input: CD4+ T cells from PBMCs. The CDR3 region has the DNA TGTGCCAGCAGGCGGGTTTCGGCAGGGGAGACCCAGTACTTC. Protein sequence: CASRRVSAGETQYF.